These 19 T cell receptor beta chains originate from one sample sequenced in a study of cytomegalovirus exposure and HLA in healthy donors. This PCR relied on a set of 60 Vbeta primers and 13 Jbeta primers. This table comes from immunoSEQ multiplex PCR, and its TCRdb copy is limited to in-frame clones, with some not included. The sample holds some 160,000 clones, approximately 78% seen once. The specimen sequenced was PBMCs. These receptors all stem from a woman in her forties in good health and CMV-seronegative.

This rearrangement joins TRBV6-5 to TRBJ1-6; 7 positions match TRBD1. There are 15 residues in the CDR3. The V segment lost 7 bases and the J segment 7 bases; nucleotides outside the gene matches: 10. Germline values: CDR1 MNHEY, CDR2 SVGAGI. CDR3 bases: TGTGCCAGCATCGCTGCCGGGACAGAAAATTCACCCCTCCACTTT. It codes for CASIAAGTENSPLHF.

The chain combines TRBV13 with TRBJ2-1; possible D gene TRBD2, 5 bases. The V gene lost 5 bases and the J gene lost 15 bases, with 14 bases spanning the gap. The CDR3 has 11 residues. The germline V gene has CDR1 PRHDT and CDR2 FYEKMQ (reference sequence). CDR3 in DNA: TGTGCCAGCAGCCGGACTCCCCGACCGTTCTTC. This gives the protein CASSRTPRPFF.

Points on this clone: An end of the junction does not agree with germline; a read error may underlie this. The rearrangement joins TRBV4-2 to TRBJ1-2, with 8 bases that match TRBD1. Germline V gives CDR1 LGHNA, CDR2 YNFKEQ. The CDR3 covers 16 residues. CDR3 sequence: CASIQHGQGSNYGYTF. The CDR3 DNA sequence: TGTGCCAGCATCCAACACGGACAGGGTTCTAACTATGGCTACACCTTC.

The CDR3 sequence: CASSPQDRGRSSDGYTF. The CDR3 DNA follows: TGTGCCAGCTCACCTCAGGACAGGGGGAGATCCTCGGATGGCTACACCTTC. The chain has TRBV18 and TRBJ1-2; 10 bases agree with TRBD1. The CDR3 extends over 17 amino acids. Germline V gene data show CDR1 as KGHSH and CDR2 as LQKENI. The ends lost 3 bases at V and 6 bases at J; junction bases unmatched: 13.

CDR3 region: CASSERLGSYNEQFF. The CDR3 DNA reads TGTGCCAGCAGTGAAAGACTTGGCTCCTACAATGAGCAGTTCTTC. J is TRBJ2-1 and V is TRBV2; no clear D gene. The CDR3 spans 15 residues. Trimming took 2 bases from V and 0 from J, leaving 8 bases between them. Germline V gene data show CDR1 as SNHLY and CDR2 as FYNNEI.

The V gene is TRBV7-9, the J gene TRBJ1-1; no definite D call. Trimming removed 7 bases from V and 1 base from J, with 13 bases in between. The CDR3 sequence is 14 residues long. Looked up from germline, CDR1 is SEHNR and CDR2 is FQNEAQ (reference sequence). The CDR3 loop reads CASTTVAGNTEAFF. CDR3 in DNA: TGTGCCAGCACAACGGTCGCGGGGAACACTGAAGCTTTCTTT.

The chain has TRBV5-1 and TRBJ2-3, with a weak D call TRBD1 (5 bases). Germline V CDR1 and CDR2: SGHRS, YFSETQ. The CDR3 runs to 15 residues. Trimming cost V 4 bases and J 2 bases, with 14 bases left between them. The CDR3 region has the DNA TGCGCCAGCAGCAGGGGCGCGGATAACACAGATACGCAGTATTTT. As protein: CASSRGADNTDTQYF.

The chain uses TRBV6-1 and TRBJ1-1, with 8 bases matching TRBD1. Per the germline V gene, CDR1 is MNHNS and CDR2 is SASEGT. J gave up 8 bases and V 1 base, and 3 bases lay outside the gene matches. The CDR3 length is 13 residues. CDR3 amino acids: CASSEVGDREAFF. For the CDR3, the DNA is TGTGCCAGCAGTGAAGTGGGGGACAGGGAAGCTTTCTTT.

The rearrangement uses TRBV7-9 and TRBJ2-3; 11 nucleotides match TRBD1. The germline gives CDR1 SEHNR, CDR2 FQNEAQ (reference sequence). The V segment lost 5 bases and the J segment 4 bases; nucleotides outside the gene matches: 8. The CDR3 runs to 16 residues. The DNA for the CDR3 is TGTGCCAGCAGCAGTTGGACAGGGGGCGGATCAGATACGCAGTATTTT. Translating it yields CASSSWTGGGSDTQYF.

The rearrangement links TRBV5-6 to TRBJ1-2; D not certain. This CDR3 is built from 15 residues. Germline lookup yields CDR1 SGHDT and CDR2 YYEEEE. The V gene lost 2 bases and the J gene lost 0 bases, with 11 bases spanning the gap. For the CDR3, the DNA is TGTGCCAGCAGCTTAATCTCACTAGCTAACTATGGCTACACCTTC. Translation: CASSLISLANYGYTF.

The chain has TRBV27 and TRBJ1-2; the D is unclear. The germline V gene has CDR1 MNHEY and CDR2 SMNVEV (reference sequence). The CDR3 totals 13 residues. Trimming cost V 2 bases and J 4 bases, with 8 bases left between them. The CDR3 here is CASSLTRSYGYTF. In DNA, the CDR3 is TGTGCCAGCAGTTTAACACGGAGCTATGGCTACACCTTC.

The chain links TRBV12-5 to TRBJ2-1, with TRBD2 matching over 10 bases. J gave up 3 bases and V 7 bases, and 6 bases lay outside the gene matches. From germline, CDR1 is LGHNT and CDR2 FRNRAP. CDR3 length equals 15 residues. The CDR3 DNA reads TGTGCTAGTGATAAGCGGGGGGGGTACTACAATGAGCAGTTCTTC. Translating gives CASDKRGGYYNEQFF.

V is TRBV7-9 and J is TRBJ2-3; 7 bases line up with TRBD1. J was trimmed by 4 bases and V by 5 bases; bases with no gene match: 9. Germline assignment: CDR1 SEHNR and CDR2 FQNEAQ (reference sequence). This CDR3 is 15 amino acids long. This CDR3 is CASSPGTDTSDTQYF. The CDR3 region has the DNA TGTGCCAGCAGCCCTGGGACAGACACCTCAGATACGCAGTATTTT.

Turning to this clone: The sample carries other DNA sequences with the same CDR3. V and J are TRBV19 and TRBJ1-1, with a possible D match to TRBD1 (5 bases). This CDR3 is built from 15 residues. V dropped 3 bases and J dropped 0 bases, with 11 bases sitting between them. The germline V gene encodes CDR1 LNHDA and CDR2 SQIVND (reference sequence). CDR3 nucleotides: TGTGCCAGTAGTATTTCGGGGGGATTGAACACTGAAGCTTTCTTT. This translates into CASSISGGLNTEAFF.

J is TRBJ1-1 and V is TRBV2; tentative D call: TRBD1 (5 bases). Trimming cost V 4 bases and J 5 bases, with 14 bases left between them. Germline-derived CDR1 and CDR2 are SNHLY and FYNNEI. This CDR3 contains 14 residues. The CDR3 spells CASSVRQTITEAFF. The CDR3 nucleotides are TGTGCCAGCAGTGTACGACAGACGATAACTGAAGCTTTCTTT.

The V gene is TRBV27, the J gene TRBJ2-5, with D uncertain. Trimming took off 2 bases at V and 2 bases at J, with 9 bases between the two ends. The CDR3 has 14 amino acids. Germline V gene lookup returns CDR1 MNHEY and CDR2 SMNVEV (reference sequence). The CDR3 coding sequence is TGTGCCAGCAGTTTAGCGGCCTGGCAAGAGACCCAGTACTTC. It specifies CASSLAAWQETQYF.

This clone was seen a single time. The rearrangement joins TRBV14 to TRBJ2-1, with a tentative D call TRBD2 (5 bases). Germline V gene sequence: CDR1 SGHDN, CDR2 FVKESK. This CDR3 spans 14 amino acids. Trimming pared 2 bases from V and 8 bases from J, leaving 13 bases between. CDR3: CASSQFVLEDEQFF. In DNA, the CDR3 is TGTGCCAGCAGCCAATTCGTTCTGGAGGATGAGCAGTTCTTC. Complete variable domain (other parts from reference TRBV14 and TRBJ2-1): EAGVTQFPSHSVIEKGQTVTLRCDPISGHDNLYWYRRVMGKEIKFLLHFVKESKQDESGMPNNRFLAERTGGTYSTLKVQPAELEDSGVYFCASSQFVLEDEQFFGPGTRLTVL.

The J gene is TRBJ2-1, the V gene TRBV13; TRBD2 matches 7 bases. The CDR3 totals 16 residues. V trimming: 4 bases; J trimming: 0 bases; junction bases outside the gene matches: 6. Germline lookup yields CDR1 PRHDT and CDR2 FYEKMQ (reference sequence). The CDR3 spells CASSSRGGGSYNEQFF. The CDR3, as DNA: TGTGCCAGCAGCTCCCGGGGCGGGGGCTCCTACAATGAGCAGTTCTTC.

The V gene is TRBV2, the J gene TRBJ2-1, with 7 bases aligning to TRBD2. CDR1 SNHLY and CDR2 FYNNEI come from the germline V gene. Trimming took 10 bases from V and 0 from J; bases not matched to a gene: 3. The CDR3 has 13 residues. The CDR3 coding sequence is TGTGCCATCCGGACTAGCTCCTACAATGAGCAGTTCTTC. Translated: CAIRTSSYNEQFF.